The 28 T cell receptor beta chains below all came from one sample that was sequenced in a study of blood T cell repertoires in COVID-19. Data came from immunoSEQ multiplex PCR; TCRdb stores just in-frame clones and leaves some out. Of about 80,000 clones in the sample, roughly four fifths were seen once. Sequencing was done on a sample of peripheral blood. These receptors all stem from a human donor in a cohort sampled during active COVID-19.

The chain recombines TRBV5-1 with TRBJ1-1; D may be TRBD1 (5 bases). Germline V gene sequence: CDR1 SGHRS, CDR2 YFSETQ. CDR3 length: 16 amino acids. V lost 2 bases and J lost 3, with 17 bases in between. The CDR3 coding sequence is TGCGCCAGCAGCTTACAGGCGAAAACCAGGGACACTGAAGCTTTCTTT. Translated, it gives CASSLQAKTRDTEAFF.

The rearrangement links TRBV10-3 to TRBJ2-5, with 7 bases that match TRBD2. This CDR3 contains 14 residues. Germline CDR1 reads ENHRY; CDR2 reads SYGVKD. Germline trimming cut 6 bases from V and 5 bases from J; bases unmatched to any gene: 9. CDR3 DNA: TGTGCCATCAGCCCGGGGGGTTCGGAGGAGACCCAGTACTTC. Encoded protein: CAISPGGSEETQYF.

The chain uses TRBV7-9 and TRBJ2-2, with D possibly TRBD1 on 5 matching bases. The germline gives CDR1 SEHNR, CDR2 FQNEAQ (reference sequence). V dropped 1 base and J dropped 3 bases, with 18 bases sitting between them. The CDR3 loop spans 18 amino acids. CDR3 nucleotides: TGTGCCAGCAGCTTAGTCTGGTCAGGGCAGGGCGACACCGGGGAGCTGTTTTTT. Translated, it gives CASSLVWSGQGDTGELFF.

This clone came up once. The chain is built from TRBV5-1 and TRBJ2-3; no definite D call. The CDR3 totals 13 residues. CDR1 is SGHRS and CDR2 is YFSETQ in the germline V gene. The germline V and J ends were trimmed by 4 bases and 1 base, with 7 bases remaining between them. This CDR3 is CASSERGTDTQYF. The CDR3, as DNA: TGCGCCAGCAGCGAGCGTGGCACAGATACGCAGTATTTT.

The chain uses TRBV7-9 and TRBJ2-4; the D gene is possibly TRBD1 (8 bases). Germline V gene data show CDR1 as SEHNR and CDR2 as FQNEAQ (reference sequence). The CDR3 sequence is 14 residues long. V lost 3 bases to trimming and J lost 9 bases, with 15 bases between them. The CDR3 region is CASSFDYRGGIQYF. As DNA, the CDR3 is TGTGCCAGCAGCTTCGACTACAGGGGGGGCATTCAGTACTTC.

The chain has TRBV3-1 (or the pseudogene TRBV3-2) and TRBJ1-4; a possible D gene is TRBD1 (5 bases). Germline assignment: CDR1 LGHDT and CDR2 YNNKEL (reference sequence). Deletions cut 0 bases from V and 2 bases from J, with 10 bases between. This CDR3 region has 16 residues. The CDR3 protein is CASSQDMGGTNEKLFF. CDR3 sequence (DNA): TGTGCCAGCAGCCAAGATATGGGGGGGACTAATGAAAAACTGTTTTTT.

The V call is TRBV7-2, the J call TRBJ2-5; possibly TRBD1 for D (5 bases). The germline V gene encodes CDR1 SGHTA and CDR2 FQGNSA. Trimming pared 1 base from V and 1 base from J, leaving 10 bases between. This CDR3 is built from 15 residues. This CDR3 reads CASSLVRGRQETQYF. CDR3 DNA sequence: TGTGCCAGCAGCTTAGTAAGGGGTCGCCAAGAGACCCAGTACTTC.

V usage is TRBV6-1 and J usage is TRBJ1-4; 8 positions agree with TRBD1. Germline loops: CDR1 MNHNS, CDR2 SASEGT. The trim removed 3 bases at V and 5 bases at J, leaving 5 bases unmatched. The CDR3 consists of 15 residues. CDR3 in DNA: TGTGCCAGCAGTGAGACAGGGGCAAGGAATGAAAAACTGTTTTTT. This sequence encodes CASSETGARNEKLFF.

The CDR3 sequence: CSVDEENIQYF. CDR3 DNA sequence: TGCAGCGTTGACGAGGAAAACATTCAGTACTTC. The chain is built from TRBV29-1 and TRBJ2-4; D is ambiguous. CDR1 SQVTM and CDR2 ANQGSEA come from the germline V gene. CDR3 length: 11 amino acids. Trimming removed 3 bases from V and 5 bases from J, with 5 bases in between.

The chain uses TRBV6-5 and TRBJ1-1; 11 bases are shared with TRBD1. The germline V gene encodes CDR1 MNHEY and CDR2 SVGAGI. V shed 5 bases and J 5 bases; nucleotides not matched to a gene: 7. The CDR3 has 15 residues. The CDR3 sequence: CASSRTGGMTTEAFF. The CDR3 DNA follows: TGTGCCAGCAGTCGGACAGGGGGCATGACGACTGAAGCTTTCTTT.

The chain employs TRBV6-1 and TRBJ1-5, with D possibly TRBD1 on 6 matching bases. This CDR3 contains 16 residues. Germline V gene lookup returns CDR1 MNHNS and CDR2 SASEGT. V was cut by 2 bases and J by 2 bases, with 13 bases left in between. CDR3 loop: CASSERAGVGNQPQHF. The DNA of the CDR3 is TGTGCCAGCAGTGAAAGGGCAGGGGTCGGCAATCAGCCCCAGCATTTT.

The V and J genes are TRBV9 and TRBJ2-1; TRBD2 aligns across 8 bases. From germline, CDR1 is SGDLS and CDR2 YYNGEE. The V segment lost 0 bases and the J segment 0 bases; nucleotides outside the gene matches: 8. This CDR3 is 18 amino acids long. CDR3 loop: CASSVATGSGVSYNEQFF. CDR3 DNA: TGTGCCAGCAGCGTAGCTACTGGTAGCGGGGTCTCCTACAATGAGCAGTTCTTC.

This clone was recorded a few times. The chain links TRBV9 to TRBJ2-3, with 10 bases identical to TRBD2. The J segment lost 6 bases and the V segment lost 6 bases, leaving 4 bases of the junction unmatched. Per germline, CDR1 SGDLS and CDR2 YYNGEE. The CDR3 is 13 residues long. CDR3 nucleotide sequence: TGTGCCAGCAACGAGCGGGGGGGCGATACGCAGTATTTT. Its translation: CASNERGGDTQYF.

This chain connects TRBV3-1 (or the pseudogene TRBV3-2) to TRBJ1-6, with D possibly being TRBD1 (5 bases). This CDR3 has 15 residues. Germline V gene data show CDR1 as LGHDT and CDR2 as YNNKEL (reference sequence). The V and J ends lost 0 bases and 6 bases respectively, with 9 bases between them. The CDR3 DNA sequence: TGTGCCAGCAGCCAAGAGGGAGGGGTTAATTCACCCCTCCACTTT. Translated, it gives CASSQEGGVNSPLHF.

This chain uses TRBV6-5 with TRBJ1-1; 7 bases line up with TRBD1. J was trimmed by 5 bases and V by 6 bases; bases with no gene match: 12. Germline values: CDR1 MNHEY, CDR2 SVGAGI. This CDR3 region has 15 residues. In DNA, the CDR3 is TGTGCCAGCAGAAAAGGACAGGCTGGTTCGACTGAAGCTTTCTTT. It translates to CASRKGQAGSTEAFF.

In DNA, the CDR3 is TGTGCCAGCAGTTTACTTGGACAGGGGGAAGAGACCCAGTACTTC. Translated, it gives CASSLLGQGEETQYF. This rearrangement joins TRBV28 to TRBJ2-5, with 10 bases that match TRBD1. The CDR3 is 15 residues long. Germline-derived CDR1 and CDR2 are MDHEN and SYDVKM. Trimming took 2 bases from V and 3 from J; bases not matched to a gene: 3.

This rearrangement joins TRBV3-1 (or the pseudogene TRBV3-2) to TRBJ1-4, with D unresolved. Germline V gene data show CDR1 as LGHDT and CDR2 as YNNKEL (reference sequence). Trimming took off 8 bases at V and 5 bases at J, with 18 bases between the two ends. The CDR3 covers 15 residues. This chain's CDR3 is CASAPGGRQNEKLFF. Here the CDR3 DNA reads TGTGCCAGCGCCCCCGGAGGCAGGCAGAATGAAAAACTGTTTTTT.

This rearrangement joins TRBV5-1 to TRBJ2-5, with 7 bases fitting TRBD2. Germline V gene data show CDR1 as SGHRS and CDR2 as YFSETQ. Losses at the gene ends were 3 bases for V and 1 base for J; bases not matched to a gene: 9. The CDR3 length is 16 residues. As DNA, the CDR3 is TGCGCCAGCAGCTCCATAGCGGGTGTTTCCCAAGAGACCCAGTACTTC. Translation gives CASSSIAGVSQETQYF.

This chain joins TRBV19 and TRBJ2-7, with D perhaps matching TRBD2 (5 bases). The CDR3 loop spans 16 amino acids. Trimming cost V 5 bases and J 0 bases, with 17 bases left between them. Germline values: CDR1 LNHDA, CDR2 SQIVND (reference sequence). For the CDR3, the DNA is TGTGCCAGTAGTCTAGGAGGCGGCCGAAGCTCCTACGAGCAGTACTTC. It translates to CASSLGGGRSSYEQYF. Full variable domain (outside the CDR3, taken from reference TRBV19 and TRBJ2-7): DGGITQSPKYLFRKEGQNVTLSCEQNLNHDAMYWYRQDPGQGLRLIYYSQIVNDFQKGDIAEGYSVSREKKESFPLTVTSAQKNPTAFYLCASSLGGGRSSYEQYFGPGTRLTVT.

The chain combines TRBV7-9 with TRBJ2-3, with D hard to call. The CDR3 covers 13 residues. The germline V and J ends were trimmed by 1 base and 4 bases, with 6 bases remaining between them. In germline, CDR1 is SEHNR, CDR2 FQNEAQ (reference sequence). CDR3 DNA sequence: TGTGCCAGCAGCTTAGGGGCAGCAGATACGCAGTATTTT. Translating it yields CASSLGAADTQYF.

The chain employs TRBV7-8 and TRBJ2-1; D gene ambiguous. Looked up from germline, CDR1 is SGHVS and CDR2 is FQNEAQ. The CDR3 has 15 amino acids. V shed 4 bases and J shed 3 bases, with 13 bases lying between them. The CDR3 loop is CASSSQARLYNEQFF. The CDR3 bases are TGTGCCAGCAGCTCCCAGGCGCGCCTCTACAATGAGCAGTTCTTC. Combining the CDR3 with reference TRBV7-8 and TRBJ2-1 gives the whole variable domain GAGVSQSPRYKVAKRGQDVALRCDPISGHVSLFWYQQALGQGPEFLTYFQNEAQLDKSGLPSDRFFAERPEGSVSTLKIQRTQQEDSAVYLCASSSQARLYNEQFFGPGTRLTVL.

This rearrangement joins TRBV13 to TRBJ2-5; perhaps TRBD2 as D (6 bases). With 5 bases removed from V and 2 bases from J, the gap between germline ends came to 18 bases. From germline, CDR1 is PRHDT and CDR2 FYEKMQ (reference sequence). The CDR3 has 16 amino acids. CDR3 nucleotide sequence: TGTGCCAGCAGCCGGACCCGGCGGGGTATTCAAGAGACCCAGTACTTC. Its translation: CASSRTRRGIQETQYF.

This sequence joins TRBV9 and TRBJ2-3, with 8 bases aligning to TRBD2. CDR3 size: 17 residues. With V trimmed by 0 bases and J by 1 base, 7 bases remained unmatched. Germline CDR1 is SGDLS and CDR2 is YYNGEE. CDR3 in DNA: TGTGCCAGCAGCGTAGACATCGGGGGGGGCGGCACAGATACGCAGTATTTT. Amino acid sequence: CASSVDIGGGGTDTQYF. Full variable domain (outside the CDR3, taken from reference TRBV9 and TRBJ2-3): DSGVTQTPKHLITATGQRVTLRCSPRSGDLSVYWYQQSLDQGLQFLIQYYNGEERAKGNILERFSAQQFPDLHSELNLSSLELGDSALYFCASSVDIGGGGTDTQYFGPGTRLTVL.

The chain combines TRBV7-9 with TRBJ2-2, with TRBD1 matching over 9 bases. CDR1 is SEHNR and CDR2 is FQNEAQ in the germline V gene (reference sequence). CDR3 length: 18 residues. J lost 7 bases, V lost 5 bases, and 17 bases had no gene match. CDR3 coding DNA: TGTGCCAGCAGCGTAACAGGGGGCGAAGACCGAGGGGACGGGGAGCTGTTTTTT. This encodes CASSVTGGEDRGDGELFF.

The chain uses TRBV7-2 and TRBJ2-3, with D possibly being TRBD2 (6 bases). The CDR3 has 14 amino acids. Trimming removed 5 bases from V and 4 bases from J, with 13 bases in between. Germline-derived CDR1 and CDR2 are SGHTA and FQGNSA. This chain's CDR3 is CASSPSWGADTQYF. The CDR3 DNA follows: TGTGCCAGCAGCCCGAGTTGGGGGGCAGATACGCAGTATTTT.

The CDR3 here is CASSQSRLGAVTGAFF. As DNA, the CDR3 is TGTGCCAGCAGCCAATCCCGTCTAGGGGCGGTTACGGGAGCTTTCTTT. The chain couples TRBV16 to TRBJ1-1; D perhaps matches TRBD1 (5 bases). This CDR3 has 16 residues. The germline gives CDR1 KGHSY, CDR2 FQNENV. V lost 0 bases and J lost 10, with 21 bases in between.

This chain links TRBV18 with TRBJ2-7; maybe TRBD1 (5 bases). The CDR3 sequence is 14 residues long. The V gene lost 3 bases and the J gene lost 2 bases, with 11 bases spanning the gap. Germline V gives CDR1 KGHSH, CDR2 LQKENI. CDR3 region: CASSPNKGAYEQYF. The CDR3 DNA reads TGTGCCAGCTCACCTAATAAAGGGGCCTACGAGCAGTACTTC. The whole variable domain, filled in from reference TRBV18 and TRBJ2-7, reads NAGVMQNPRHLVRRRGQEARLRCSPMKGHSHVYWYRQLPEEGLKFMVYLQKENIIDESGMPKERFSAEFPKEGPSILRIQQVVRGDSAAYFCASSPNKGAYEQYFGPGTRLTVT.

Of note for this clone: It is likely a read error, because the conserved phenylalanine at the end of the CDR3 is missing. The limits of the CDR3 on the DNA are not certain, so only TCRdb's listed CDR3 is given. V is TRBV6-1 and J is TRBJ1-1; the table's D call, TRBD1, was not checked against the DNA. Germline V gene sequence: CDR1 MNHNS, CDR2 SASEGT. The CDR3 is 14 residues long, counting both termini. The CDR3 spells CASSEGGWGTGPRI.